This T cell receptor (beta chain) was retrieved from a study of blood T cell repertoires in COVID-19. About the research overall: Acute and convalescent COVID-19 specimens originated in the United States, Italy and Spain. PBMCs, B-cell-depleted T cells, or T cells provided the cDNA or gDNA that made up the material.

The CDR3 has 15 amino acids. Germline V gene sequence: CDR1 SGHDT, CDR2 YYEEEE. Trimming took off 4 bases at V and 0 bases at J, with 10 bases between the two ends. Under the authors' procedure: Nucleated cell counts were estimated from reference gene primer amplification. Clones were sequenced by immunoSEQ multiplex PCR, and TCRdb holds only the in-frame ones, with some missing. Clonal size and the V and J genes are those of that table, whereas D and trimming came from the DNA. The sample carries some 99,000 clones, approximately 72% recorded once. In its sample, this clone was seen once. This clonotype was sampled from a man between 65 and 85 years old with acute or convalescent COVID-19. V and J are TRBV5-6 and TRBJ1-4; a weak D match, TRBD1 (6 bases). The specimen was peripheral blood. CDR3 in DNA: TGTGCCAGCAGCGAGACAGGTACAACTAATGAAAAACTGTTTTTT. It specifies CASSETGTTNEKLFF.